The 19 T cell receptor beta chains given below trace back to one sample, sequenced in a study of control samples from healthy donors and cancer patients. Produced via immunoSEQ multiplex PCR; TCRdb's table is partial and in-frame only. Altogether approximately 220,000 clones are present, roughly 94% being singletons, with the ten largest covering about 1.4%. Sequencing input: blood. These receptors were collected from a man aged 50 to 59 in good health.

This clone was recorded only once. J is TRBJ1-2 and V is TRBV6-1; D is possibly TRBD1 (5 bases). V lost 1 base and J lost 8, with 11 bases in between. This CDR3 region has 13 residues. Germline V gives CDR1 MNHNS, CDR2 SASEGT. CDR3: CASSEGGEDGYTF. The CDR3 bases are TGTGCCAGCAGTGAAGGGGGGGAGGACGGCTACACCTTC.

V usage is TRBV6-5 and J usage is TRBJ1-4; D perhaps matches TRBD1 (6 bases). CDR3 length: 14 amino acids. The V and J ends lost 8 bases and 4 bases respectively, with 14 bases between them. Per the germline V gene, CDR1 is MNHEY and CDR2 is SVGAGI. The CDR3 loop is CASVVGGVNEKLFF. As DNA, the CDR3 is TGTGCCAGCGTCGTCGGGGGCGTTAATGAAAAACTGTTTTTT.

This chain connects TRBV5-8 to TRBJ1-5; TRBD1 aligns across 9 bases. The ends lost 4 bases at V and 2 bases at J; junction bases unmatched: 16. The germline V gene has CDR1 SGHTS and CDR2 YDEGEE. The length of the CDR3 is 19 residues. The CDR3 bases are TGTGCCAGCAGCAAATCCGGGACAGGGTCCGGCGGGGGCAATCAGCCCCAGCATTTT. The encoded protein is CASSKSGTGSGGGNQPQHF.

The chain couples TRBV3-1 (or the pseudogene TRBV3-2) to TRBJ1-2; D call uncertain. The CDR3 totals 13 residues. V was trimmed by 0 bases and J by 4 bases, leaving 6 bases between them. Germline V gives CDR1 LGHDT, CDR2 YNNKEL (reference sequence). The CDR3 DNA reads as TGTGCCAGCAGCCAAGAACAGTTCTATGGCTACACCTTC. This encodes CASSQEQFYGYTF.

The chain links TRBV15 to TRBJ2-1, with no clear D. The germline V gene encodes CDR1 LNHNV and CDR2 YYDKDF (reference sequence). V was shortened by 0 bases and J by 3 bases, with 6 bases between the two germline ends. This CDR3 comprises 14 residues. The CDR3 reads CATSREYDYNEQFF. The DNA for the CDR3 is TGTGCCACCAGCAGAGAATATGACTACAATGAGCAGTTCTTC. The full variable domain, in which reference TRBV15 and TRBJ2-1 provide the parts outside the CDR3, is DAMVIQNPRYQVTQFGKPVTLSCSQTLNHNVMYWYQQKSSQAPKLLFHYYDKDFNNEADTPDNFQSRRPNTSFCFLDIRSPGLGDTAMYLCATSREYDYNEQFFGPGTRLTVL.

J is TRBJ2-7 and V is TRBV21-1; TRBD1, as called in the table, went unchecked against the DNA. TRBV21-1 is tagged as a pseudogene. The CDR3 is 16 residues long. CDR3 in DNA: TGTGCCAGCAGCAAAGAATTCCCTTCACAGGGTCACGAGCAGTACGTC. Amino acid sequence: CASSKEFPSQGHEQYV.

The genes are TRBV3-1 (or the pseudogene TRBV3-2) and TRBJ1-2, with D unresolved. V shed 4 bases and J shed 0 bases, with 6 bases lying between them. Germline V gene sequence: CDR1 LGHDT, CDR2 YNNKEL (reference sequence). The CDR3 sequence is 13 residues long. CDR3 nucleotide sequence: TGTGCCAGCAGCCGTGACACTAACTATGGCTACACCTTC. Its translation: CASSRDTNYGYTF.

This clone showed up just a few times. J is TRBJ1-1 and V is TRBV18; 8 bases are a match to TRBD1. Germline CDR1 reads KGHSH; CDR2 reads LQKENI. The CDR3 length is 16 residues. Trimming at V came to 3 bases and at J to 3 bases, leaving 9 bases not matched to a gene. CDR3 bases: TGTGCCAGCTCACCGCCAACAGGGGGTGGGTACACTGAAGCTTTCTTT. Its protein is CASSPPTGGGYTEAFF.

V and J are TRBV10-3 and TRBJ2-5; D is unresolved. This CDR3 has 13 amino acids. Germline-derived CDR1 and CDR2 are ENHRY and SYGVKD. Trimming removed 0 bases from V and 4 bases from J, with 6 bases in between. CDR3 protein: CAISESTGETQYF. Written as DNA, the CDR3 is TGTGCCATCAGTGAGTCGACGGGAGAGACCCAGTACTTC.

The V and J genes are TRBV24-1 and TRBJ2-1; the match to TRBD1 covers 10 bases. Germline V gene sequence: CDR1 KGHDR, CDR2 SFDVKD. CDR3 length equals 19 residues. The V segment lost 2 bases and the J segment 1 base; nucleotides outside the gene matches: 10. CDR3 sequence: CATSDSPGQGITSYNEQFF. The CDR3 region has the DNA TGTGCCACCAGTGATTCTCCGGGACAGGGGATTACGTCCTACAATGAGCAGTTCTTC.

The V call is TRBV5-1, the J call TRBJ2-7, with D hard to call. Germline V CDR1 and CDR2: SGHRS, YFSETQ. V was cut by 4 bases and J by 1 base, with 12 bases left in between. CDR3 length: 14 residues. For the CDR3, the DNA is TGCGCCAGCAGCCCTGACCCTAAATCCTACGAGCAGTACGTC. This encodes CASSPDPKSYEQYV.

The chain uses TRBV5-1 and TRBJ1-2, with TRBD1 matching over 8 bases. Looked up from germline, CDR1 is SGHRS and CDR2 is YFSETQ. V was clipped by 3 bases and J by 4 bases; unmatched bases: 5. CDR3 length: 14 amino acids. The CDR3 sequence is CASSSTGVPYGYTF. The CDR3 nucleotides are TGCGCCAGCAGCTCGACAGGGGTTCCCTATGGCTACACCTTC.

This sequence joins TRBV7-9 and TRBJ2-2; a weak D match, TRBD1 (7 bases). There are 15 residues in the CDR3. V lost 5 bases and J 3 bases, leaving 13 bases between the germline ends. Germline lookup yields CDR1 SEHNR and CDR2 FQNEAQ (reference sequence). CDR3 sequence reads: CASSPQGGDTGELFF. For the CDR3, the DNA is TGTGCCAGCAGCCCCCAGGGGGGAGACACCGGGGAGCTGTTTTTT.

The rearrangement joins TRBV27 to TRBJ1-2, with TRBD1 identical over 8 bases. Unmatched junction bases numbered 8, after V lost 6 bases and J lost 5 bases. The CDR3 consists of 14 residues. Germline values: CDR1 MNHEY, CDR2 SMNVEV (reference sequence). The CDR3 protein is CASSPDRASYGYTF. The CDR3 DNA is TGTGCCAGCAGCCCGGACAGGGCTTCATATGGCTACACCTTC.

This chain's CDR3 is CASSTRASGTRGTQYF. The CDR3 DNA sequence: TGTGCCAGCAGCACCCGGGCTAGCGGGACCCGTGGGACCCAGTACTTC. The V and J genes are TRBV9 and TRBJ2-5; 9 bases fit TRBD2. Per germline, CDR1 SGDLS and CDR2 YYNGEE. There are 16 residues in the CDR3. With 4 bases clipped from V and 7 bases from J, the junction kept 14 bases outside the gene matches.

CDR3 sequence (DNA): TGCGCCAGCAGCCCCGACAGGGCCGGGGAGCTGTTTTTT. Encoded protein: CASSPDRAGELFF. This sequence joins TRBV5-1 and TRBJ2-2, with 7 bases lining up with TRBD1. This CDR3 comprises 13 residues. The J segment lost 6 bases and the V segment lost 4 bases, leaving 3 bases of the junction unmatched. Germline V gene lookup returns CDR1 SGHRS and CDR2 YFSETQ.

The chain joins TRBV24-1 to TRBJ2-5; 9 bases match TRBD2. The CDR3 length is 15 residues. CDR1 and CDR2 from the germline V gene are KGHDR and SFDVKD. V gave up 6 bases and J gave up 3 bases; unmatched junction bases: 7. CDR3 coding DNA: TGTGCCACCAGTTTAGCGGGGGCCATAGAAGAGACCCAGTACTTC. This sequence encodes CATSLAGAIEETQYF.

The J gene is TRBJ2-1, the V gene TRBV3-1 (or the pseudogene TRBV3-2); tentatively, D is TRBD1 or TRBD2 (6 bases each). V was cut by 3 bases and J by 2 bases, with 11 bases left in between. The CDR3 length is 15 residues. Germline CDR1 LGHDT, CDR2 YNNKEL (reference sequence). The CDR3 loop is CASSQIGGPYNEQFF. The CDR3 DNA reads TGTGCCAGCAGCCAGATCGGGGGCCCCTACAATGAGCAGTTCTTC.

The DNA for the CDR3 is TGTGCCAGCAGCCAAGGGTCCGCGGGTCTCAATGAGCAGTTCTTC. It specifies CASSQGSAGLNEQFF. This chain uses TRBV3-1 (or the pseudogene TRBV3-2) with TRBJ2-1; TRBD2 is a possible D gene (5 bases). Germline lookup yields CDR1 LGHDT and CDR2 YNNKEL (reference sequence). This CDR3 comprises 15 residues. Trimming removed 1 base from V and 6 bases from J, with 13 bases in between.